The 9 T cell receptor beta chains given below trace back to one sample, sequenced in a study of blood T cell repertoires in COVID-19 (dated by TCRdb to between 2020 and 2021). The library was obtained by the immunoSEQ multiplex PCR assay. The immuneACCESS repertoire file appears here via TCRdb, limited to in-frame rearrangements. These files lack a portion of the clones; in checked studies, under half of the deficit traces to unresolved V genes, and the cause of the others is not known. The sample contains some 58,000 clones, 80% to 90% of them found a single time. About 1.1% of the sample is in the top ten clones. The sequenced material came from peripheral blood. The receptor set was obtained from a man between 35 and 55 years old with acute or convalescent COVID-19.

The chain uses TRBV3-1 (or the pseudogene TRBV3-2) and TRBJ1-2; D ambiguous. This CDR3 is built from 11 residues. Trimming left V 6 bases short and J 5 bases short, with 7 bases between. The germline V gene has CDR1 LGHDT and CDR2 YNNKEL (reference sequence). CDR3 sequence: CASSTTYGYTF. As DNA, the CDR3 is TGTGCCAGCAGTACGACTTATGGCTACACCTTC.

The chain carries TRBV7-2 and TRBJ2-5, with 7 bases fitting TRBD2. The CDR3 has 13 amino acids. V shed 10 bases, J shed 2 bases, and the junction held 7 bases outside the gene matches. The germline gives CDR1 SGHTA, CDR2 FQGNSA. Here the CDR3 reads CATPAGNQETQYF. The CDR3 DNA sequence: TGTGCCACACCAGCGGGGAATCAAGAGACCCAGTACTTC.

This clone has only one observation. Other DNA sequences within the sample encode an identical CDR3. This sequence joins TRBV24-1 and TRBJ1-5; TRBD1 matches at 7 bases. After removal of 4 bases from V and 2 bases from J, the junction contained 4 bases not matched to a gene. Per germline, CDR1 KGHDR and CDR2 SFDVKD. The CDR3 contains 15 residues. The CDR3 nucleotides read TGTGCCACCAGTGAAGGAGACAGGGGCAATCAGCCCCAGCATTTT. Amino acids: CATSEGDRGNQPQHF.

The chain recombines TRBV24-1 with TRBJ2-3, with a tentative D call TRBD2 (5 bases). CDR1 is KGHDR and CDR2 is SFDVKD in the germline V gene. V shed 9 bases and J shed 0 bases, with 12 bases lying between them. The CDR3 runs 14 residues. CDR3 in amino acids: CATAGDSSTDTQYF. The CDR3 coding sequence is TGTGCCACCGCCGGGGATTCTAGCACAGATACGCAGTATTTT.

This clone was seen only a few times. V and J are TRBV28 and TRBJ1-5, with D maybe TRBD1 (5 bases). Germline V gene data show CDR1 as MDHEN and CDR2 as SYDVKM. The CDR3 length is 14 residues. V lost 4 bases and J lost 7, with 14 bases in between. The CDR3 DNA reads TGTGCCAGCAGTTATAGGGGAACAATACAGCCCCAGCATTTT. This sequence encodes CASSYRGTIQPQHF.

The J gene is TRBJ1-2, the V gene TRBV6-5, with D perhaps matching TRBD1 (6 bases). The length of the CDR3 is 14 residues. Germline V gives CDR1 MNHEY, CDR2 SVGAGI. The V end lost 5 bases, the J end lost 3 bases, and 13 bases lay between the germline ends. CDR3: CASSPQGVHYGYTF. CDR3 bases: TGTGCCAGCAGTCCACAGGGTGTTCACTATGGCTACACCTTC.

In this sample, this clone turned up a few times. J is TRBJ2-2 and V is TRBV6-2 or TRBV6-3; 10 bases fit TRBD1. There are 15 residues in the CDR3. Germline CDR1 is MNHEY and CDR2 is SVGEGT. Trimming at V came to 5 bases and at J to 4 bases, leaving 4 bases not matched to a gene. CDR3 DNA: TGTGCCAGCAGTGCGACAGGGGGCGGCACCGGGGAGCTGTTTTTT. Protein product: CASSATGGGTGELFF.

The gene calls are TRBV10-1 and TRBJ2-2; no definite D call. CDR1 and CDR2 (germline): WNHNN, SYGVQD (reference sequence). The CDR3 is 12 amino acids. Trimming removed 2 bases from V and 6 bases from J, with 4 bases in between. CDR3 region: CASSEAAGELFF. In DNA, the CDR3 is TGCGCCAGCAGTGAGGCGGCCGGGGAGCTGTTTTTT.

V is TRBV12-3 or TRBV12-4 and J is TRBJ1-1, with 7 nucleotides matching TRBD1. The CDR3 extends over 13 amino acids. Trimming took 5 bases from V and 6 from J; bases not matched to a gene: 6. The CDR3 nucleotides read TGTGCCAGCAGTCTGGGACAGAGTCCTGAAGCTTTCTTT. This codes for CASSLGQSPEAFF.